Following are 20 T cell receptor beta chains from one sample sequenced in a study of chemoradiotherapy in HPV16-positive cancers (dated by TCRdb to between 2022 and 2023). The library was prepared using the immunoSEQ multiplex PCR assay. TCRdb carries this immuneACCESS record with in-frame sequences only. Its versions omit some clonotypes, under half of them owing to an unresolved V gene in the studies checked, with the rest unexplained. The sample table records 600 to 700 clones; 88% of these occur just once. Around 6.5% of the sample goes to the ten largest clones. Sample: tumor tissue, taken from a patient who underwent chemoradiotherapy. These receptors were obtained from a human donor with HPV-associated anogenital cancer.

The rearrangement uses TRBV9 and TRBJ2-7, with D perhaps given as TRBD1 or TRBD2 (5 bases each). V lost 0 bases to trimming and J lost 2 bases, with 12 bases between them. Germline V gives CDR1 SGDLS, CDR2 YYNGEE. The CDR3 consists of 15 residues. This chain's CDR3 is CASSVGAGSTYEQYF. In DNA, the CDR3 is TGTGCCAGCAGCGTAGGGGCAGGGAGTACCTACGAGCAGTACTTC. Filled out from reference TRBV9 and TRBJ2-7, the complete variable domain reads DSGVTQTPKHLITATGQRVTLRCSPRSGDLSVYWYQQSLDQGLQFLIQYYNGEERAKGNILERFSAQQFPDLHSELNLSSLELGDSALYFCASSVGAGSTYEQYFGPGTRLTVT.

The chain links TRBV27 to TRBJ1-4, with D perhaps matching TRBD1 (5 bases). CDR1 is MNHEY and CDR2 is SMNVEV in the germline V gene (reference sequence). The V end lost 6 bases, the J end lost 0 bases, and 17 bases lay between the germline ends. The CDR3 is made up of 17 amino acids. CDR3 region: CASRTWGDPATNEKLFF. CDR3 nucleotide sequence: TGTGCCAGCAGGACATGGGGGGACCCTGCAACTAATGAAAAACTGTTTTTT.

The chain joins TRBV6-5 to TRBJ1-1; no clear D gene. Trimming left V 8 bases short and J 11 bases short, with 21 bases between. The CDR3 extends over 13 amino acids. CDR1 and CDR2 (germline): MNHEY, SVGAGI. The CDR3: CASLSLRPLGAFF. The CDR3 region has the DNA TGTGCCAGCTTGAGTTTGCGTCCCCTAGGGGCTTTCTTT.

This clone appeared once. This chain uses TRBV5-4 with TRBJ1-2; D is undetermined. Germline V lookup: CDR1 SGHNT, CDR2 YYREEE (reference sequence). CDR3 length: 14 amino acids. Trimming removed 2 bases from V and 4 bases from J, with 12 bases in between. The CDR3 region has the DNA TGTGCCAGCAGCTTCTCTTGGAAGGGCTATGGCTACACCTTC. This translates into CASSFSWKGYGYTF.

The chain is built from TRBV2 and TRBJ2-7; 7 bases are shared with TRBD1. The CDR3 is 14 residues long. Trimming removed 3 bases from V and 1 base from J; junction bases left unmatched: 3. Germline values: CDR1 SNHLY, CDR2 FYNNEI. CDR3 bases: TGTGCCAGCAGTGAGACAGGGCAATCCTACGAGCAGTACTTC. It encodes CASSETGQSYEQYF.

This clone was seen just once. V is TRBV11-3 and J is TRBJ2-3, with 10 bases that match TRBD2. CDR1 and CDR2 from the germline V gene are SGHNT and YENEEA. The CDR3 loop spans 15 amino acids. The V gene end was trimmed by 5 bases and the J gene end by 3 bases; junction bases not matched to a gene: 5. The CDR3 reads CASSRAGGYTDTQYF. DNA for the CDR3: TGTGCCAGCAGCCGAGCGGGGGGGTATACAGATACGCAGTATTTT.

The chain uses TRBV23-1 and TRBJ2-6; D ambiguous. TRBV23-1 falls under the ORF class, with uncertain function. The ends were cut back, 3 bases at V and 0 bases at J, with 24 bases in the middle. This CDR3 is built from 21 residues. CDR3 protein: CASSQNPDRTFPLSGANVLTF. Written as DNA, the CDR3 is TGCGCCAGCAGTCAGAACCCGGACCGAACGTTTCCCCTCTCTGGGGCCAACGTCCTGACTTTC.

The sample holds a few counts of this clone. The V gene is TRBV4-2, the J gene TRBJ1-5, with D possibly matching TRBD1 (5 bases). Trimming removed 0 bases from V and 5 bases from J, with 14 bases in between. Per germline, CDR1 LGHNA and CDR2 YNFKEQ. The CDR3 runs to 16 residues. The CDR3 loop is CASSQDTGTNYQPQHF. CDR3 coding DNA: TGTGCCAGCAGCCAAGATACGGGGACGAACTATCAGCCCCAGCATTTT.

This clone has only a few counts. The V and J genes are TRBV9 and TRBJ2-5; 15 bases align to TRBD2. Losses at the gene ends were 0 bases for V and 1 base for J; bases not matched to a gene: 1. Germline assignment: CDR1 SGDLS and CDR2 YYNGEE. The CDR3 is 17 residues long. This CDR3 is CASSVGTSGGAQETQYF. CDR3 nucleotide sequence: TGTGCCAGCAGCGTAGGGACTAGCGGGGGGGCCCAAGAGACCCAGTACTTC.

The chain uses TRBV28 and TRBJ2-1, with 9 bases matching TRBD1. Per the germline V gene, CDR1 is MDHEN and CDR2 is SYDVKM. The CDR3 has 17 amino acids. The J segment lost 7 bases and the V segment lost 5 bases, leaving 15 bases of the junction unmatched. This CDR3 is CASSDRLGQGRRNEQFF. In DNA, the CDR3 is TGTGCCAGCAGTGACCGCTTGGGACAGGGCCGACGGAATGAGCAGTTCTTC.

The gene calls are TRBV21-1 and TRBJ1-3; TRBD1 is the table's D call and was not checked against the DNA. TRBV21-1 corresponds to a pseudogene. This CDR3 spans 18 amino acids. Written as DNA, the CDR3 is TGTGCCAGCCCCGAAGGGGACAGGGGGCTGGAGAGTGGAAACACCATATATTTT. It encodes CASPEGDRGLESGNTIYF.

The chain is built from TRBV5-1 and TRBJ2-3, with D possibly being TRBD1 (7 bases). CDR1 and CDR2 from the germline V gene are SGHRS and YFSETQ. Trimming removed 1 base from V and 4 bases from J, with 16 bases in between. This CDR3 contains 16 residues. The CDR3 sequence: CASSLQGGALSDTQYF. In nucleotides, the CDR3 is TGCGCCAGCAGCTTGCAGGGGGGCGCCCTTTCAGATACGCAGTATTTT.

CDR3 nucleotides: TGTGCCAGCAGTGGGGGGAGAGGCACTGAAGCTTTCTTT. Protein product: CASSGGRGTEAFF. The gene calls are TRBV6-1 and TRBJ1-1, with a tentative D call TRBD1 (5 bases). CDR3 size: 13 residues. The V gene's germline CDR1 is MNHNS and CDR2 SASEGT. Deletions cut 4 bases from V and 4 bases from J, with 10 bases between.

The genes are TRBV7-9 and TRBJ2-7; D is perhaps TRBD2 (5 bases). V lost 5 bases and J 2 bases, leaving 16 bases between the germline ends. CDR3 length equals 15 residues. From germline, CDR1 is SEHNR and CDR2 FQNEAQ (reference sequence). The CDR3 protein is CASSPGRTGTYEQYF. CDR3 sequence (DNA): TGTGCCAGCAGCCCCGGACGGACCGGGACCTACGAGCAGTACTTC. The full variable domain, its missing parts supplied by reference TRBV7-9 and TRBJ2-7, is DTGVSQNPRHKITKRGQNVTFRCDPISEHNRLYWYRQTLGQGPEFLTYFQNEAQLEKSRLLSDRFSAERPKGSFSTLEIQRTEQGDSAMYLCASSPGRTGTYEQYFGPGTRLTVT.

Here the CDR3 reads CASSPRTSGGHEQYF. CDR3 coding DNA: TGTGCCAGCTCACCAAGGACTAGCGGGGGCCACGAGCAGTACTTC. The chain is built from TRBV18 and TRBJ2-7, with 13 nucleotides matching TRBD2. The CDR3 is 15 residues long. Trimming at V came to 2 bases and at J to 5 bases, leaving 3 bases not matched to a gene. Germline V CDR1 and CDR2: KGHSH, LQKENI.

The CDR3 DNA is TGTGCCAGCAGCGTACGGAGAGAAGGGGAGACCCAGTACTTC. This translates into CASSVRREGETQYF. The chain links TRBV9 to TRBJ2-5, with D uncertain. Trimming took 1 base from V and 5 from J, leaving 12 bases between them. Looked up from germline, CDR1 is SGDLS and CDR2 is YYNGEE. CDR3 size: 14 residues.

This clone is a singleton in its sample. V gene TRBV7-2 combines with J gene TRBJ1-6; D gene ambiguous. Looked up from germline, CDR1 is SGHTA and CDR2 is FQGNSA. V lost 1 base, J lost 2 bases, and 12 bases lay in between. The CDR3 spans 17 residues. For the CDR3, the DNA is TGTGCCAGCAGCTTAGGAAATCGGGCAGCCTATAATTCACCCCTCCACTTT. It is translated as CASSLGNRAAYNSPLHF. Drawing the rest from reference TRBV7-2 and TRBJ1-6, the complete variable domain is GAGVSQSPSNKVTEKGKDVELRCDPISGHTALYWYRQSLGQGLEFLIYFQGNSAPDKSGLPSDRFSAERTGGSVSTLTIQRTQQEDSAVYLCASSLGNRAAYNSPLHFGNGTRLTVT.

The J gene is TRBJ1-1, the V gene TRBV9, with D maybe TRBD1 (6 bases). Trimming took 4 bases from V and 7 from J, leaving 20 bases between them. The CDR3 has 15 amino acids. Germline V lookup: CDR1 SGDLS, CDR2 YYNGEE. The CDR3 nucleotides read TGTGCCAGCAGCATCCAGGGGATAGGGGCGGGTGAAGCTTTCTTT. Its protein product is CASSIQGIGAGEAFF. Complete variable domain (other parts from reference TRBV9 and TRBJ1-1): DSGVTQTPKHLITATGQRVTLRCSPRSGDLSVYWYQQSLDQGLQFLIQYYNGEERAKGNILERFSAQQFPDLHSELNLSSLELGDSALYFCASSIQGIGAGEAFFGQGTRLTVV.

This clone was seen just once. CDR3 in DNA: TGTGCCAGCAGGAGGGAGCAGGGCTTCGAGCCCCAGCATTTT. The encoded protein is CASRREQGFEPQHF. This chain joins TRBV2 and TRBJ1-5; D possibly corresponds to TRBD1 (5 bases). The length of the CDR3 is 14 residues. From germline, CDR1 is SNHLY and CDR2 FYNNEI. Trimming took 6 bases from V and 8 from J, leaving 17 bases between them.

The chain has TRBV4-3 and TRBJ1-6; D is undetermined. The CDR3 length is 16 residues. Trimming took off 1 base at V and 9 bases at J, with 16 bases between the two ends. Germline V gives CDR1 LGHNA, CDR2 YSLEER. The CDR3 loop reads CASSQVRAPVSSPLHF. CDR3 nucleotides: TGCGCCAGCAGCCAAGTAAGGGCCCCCGTAAGTTCACCCCTCCACTTT.